The clone carrying this T cell receptor beta chain was counted between two and nine times. The sample is drawn from a study of PD-L1 blockade in urothelial cancer. V shed 5 bases, J shed 4 bases, and the junction held 9 bases outside the gene matches. This CDR3 comprises 16 residues. CDR1 is SGHAT, CDR2 FQDESV, per germline (reference sequence). Every PCR received spiked-in synthetic TCR analog templates. Libraries were prepared by immunoSEQ multiplex PCR; TCRdb keeps only in-frame clonotypes and omits some of them. Of over 70,000 clones listed, less than 85% are singletons. Stated time point: peripheral blood 6 weeks after treatment start.

The specimen comprised PBMCs, sampled around atezolizumab (anti-PD-L1) treatment. The chain recombines TRBV11-1 with TRBJ2-1; 9 bases are shared with TRBD2. The TCR sequence derives from a man in his sixties or seventies with urothelial cancer. In nucleotides, the CDR3 is TGTGCCAGCAGCCAAGGGGGCGGGAGGGAGTACAATGAGCAGTTCTTC. Translating gives CASSQGGGREYNEQFF.